This T cell receptor beta chain stems from a study of blood T cell repertoires in COVID-19 (dated by TCRdb to about 2020). Some background on the complete study: Collaborator samples came from the United States, Italy and Spain and covered acute and convalescent phases of COVID-19. The material from the prospective study consisted of cDNA or gDNA derived from T cells, B-cell-depleted T cells, or PBMCs. Deeply sampled blood TCRbeta repertoires from subjects exposed to, actively infected with, or recovered from COVID-19 were included in the dataset. The repertoires were released in a freely available public database meant as a resource for research on the immune response to SARS-CoV-2. The samples were drawn from two sources: the first 160 participants of the ongoing ImmuneRACE study, and 1,000 to 1,500 subjects contributed by 6 global collaborators. Nearly every sample came with metadata listing a de-identified subject ID, COVID-19 status, age in years and sex. HLA class I and class II types, where available, came from metadata supplied by the sample provider rather than from assay-based typing.

Taken from the germline V gene, the CDR1 and CDR2 loops are MGHRA and YSYEKL. The CDR3 covers 14 residues, taking in both the cysteine and the phenylalanine. The CDR3 DNA has 42 bases and is translated from base 1. Deletion took 3 bases off V and 3 bases off J, with a span of 8 bases between the germline ends. The immunoSEQ Assay, a bias-controlled multiplex PCR, was used to amplify TCRbeta CDR3 regions from genomic DNA. Processing in the source paper ran as follows. The number of nucleated cells in each sample was estimated by amplification of reference gene primers within the assay. To quantify the absolute abundance of each unique TCRbeta CDR3 rearrangement, sequence reads were collapsed and filtered. For each sample, productive Simpson clonality was calculated by taking the square root of Simpson's diversity index across productive rearrangements. TCRdb took over this immuneACCESS table, retaining in-frame rearrangements with V and J assigned. Such tables are incomplete; in checked studies, under half of the missing clones stem from an unresolved V gene, and the remainder is unexplained. V and J calls and clone size are those listed in that table; D and trimming were worked out from the DNA. Present in this sample are about 200,000 clones, roughly 89% of which were seen just once. The ten top clones hold 0.5% to 0.75% of the sample.

Each collaborating institution followed its own protocols to collect whole blood in K2EDTA tubes. For TCRbeta analysis, collaborators shipped samples in one of three forms: frozen whole blood, isolated PBMCs, or DNA extracted from either of those sample types. A remark on this clone: Its antigen is currently not known. One base away there is no much larger clone; base qualities are not given.

Broad study findings and their caveats: The quantity of clinical and demographic metadata differed by source and by participant and was supplied without curation.

This TCR was recovered from a man aged 50 to 59 with acute or convalescent COVID-19. Sequencing was carried out using peripheral blood. The receptor chain draws on TRBV4-1 and TRBJ2-2; the D gene identity is not certain. The bases read TGCGCCAGCAGCCATCCCCCGGACACCGGGGAGCTGTTTTTT. This translates into CASSHPPDTGELFF.